The entry that follows covers one T cell receptor (beta chain) sequence. This CDR3 spans 16 amino acids. V shed 5 bases, J shed 0 bases, and the junction held 9 bases outside the gene matches. Germline CDR1 reads MGHRA; CDR2 reads YSYEKL. This record comes from a study of technical replicates of blood from several donors. TCRdb's copy holds only in-frame clones and misses some; the assay was immunoSEQ multiplex PCR. The repertoire holds over 60,000 clones, with 93% as singletons. The specimen sequenced was T cells isolated from PBMCs. The sequence was obtained from a human donor in good health. The chain is built from TRBV4-1 and TRBJ1-1; 7 bases fit TRBD1. This chain's CDR3 is CASSARDSYMNTEAFF. DNA for the CDR3: TGCGCCAGCAGCGCTCGGGACAGCTACATGAACACTGAAGCTTTCTTT.